The 20 T cell receptor beta chains given below trace back to one sample, sequenced in a study of CD8 T cells in Susac syndrome. cDNA came from roughly 0.53 to 1 ug RNA primed by random hexamers. From the immunoSEQ multiplex PCR reads, TCRdb called clonotypes with MiXCR, one entry per CDR3 protein. The sample yields roughly 120,000 distinct CDR3 sequences, roughly 94% seen once. Material for sequencing was CD4+ T cells from PBMCs. All receptors come from a human donor in good health.

CDR3 in amino acids: CASSLGTYSYEQYF. CDR3 bases: TGTGCCAGCAGCTTAGGGACTTACAGCTACGAGCAGTACTTC. V gene TRBV7-9 combines with J gene TRBJ2-7; D perhaps matches TRBD2 (5 bases). Germline V gives CDR1 SEHNR, CDR2 FQNEAQ (reference sequence). This CDR3 is built from 14 residues. Trimming removed 1 base at V and 3 bases at J, with 10 bases between.

This sequence joins TRBV5-1 and TRBJ2-7; TRBD1 might be the D (6 bases). The germline gives CDR1 SGHRS, CDR2 YFSETQ. The V end was cut by 4 bases, the J end by 0 bases, with 11 bases between. CDR3 length: 14 residues. In nucleotides, the CDR3 is TGCGCCAGCAGCCCGGACAGAACCTCCTACGAGCAGTACTTC. It encodes CASSPDRTSYEQYF.

The CDR3 here is CASSLDTGRGETQYF. Written as DNA, the CDR3 is TGCGCCAGCAGCTTGGATACCGGGAGAGGAGAGACCCAGTACTTC. The chain carries TRBV5-1 and TRBJ2-5, with D perhaps matching TRBD2 (6 bases). The CDR3 is made up of 15 amino acids. Germline V CDR1 and CDR2: SGHRS, YFSETQ. V was pared by 0 bases and J by 4 bases, with 13 bases between. Combining the CDR3 with reference TRBV5-1 and TRBJ2-5 gives the whole variable domain KAGVTQTPRYLIKTRGQQVTLSCSPISGHRSVSWYQQTPGQGLQFLFEYFSETQRNKGNFPGRFSGRQFSNSRSEMNVSTLELGDSALYLCASSLDTGRGETQYFGPGTRLLVL.

The sample holds one count of this clonotype. The V call is TRBV28, the J call TRBJ1-1; D is perhaps TRBD1 (5 bases). Germline-derived CDR1 and CDR2 are MDHEN and SYDVKM. This CDR3 region has 18 residues. V was cut by 4 bases and J by 5 bases, with 26 bases left in between. The CDR3 sequence is CASSSSPRWGLGGTEAFF. As DNA, the CDR3 is TGTGCCAGCAGTTCCTCCCCCAGGTGGGGGTTGGGGGGGACTGAAGCTTTCTTT.

This clonotype has just a few counts. CDR3 in amino acids: CATSDSGRAADTQYF. CDR3 sequence (DNA): TGTGCCACCAGTGATTCTGGCAGGGCTGCAGATACGCAGTATTTT. The chain has TRBV24-1 and TRBJ2-3, with D perhaps TRBD1 (5 bases). Germline V lookup: CDR1 KGHDR, CDR2 SFDVKD. This CDR3 has 15 residues. V gave up 2 bases and J gave up 4 bases, with 12 bases separating them.

In DNA form, the CDR3 reads TGTGCCAGTAGTGCGGACAGGGAGGACTATGGCTACACCTTC. Its translation: CASSADREDYGYTF. This chain uses TRBV19 with TRBJ1-2; 8 nucleotides agree with TRBD1. Germline CDR1 LNHDA, CDR2 SQIVND (reference sequence). The V gene end was trimmed by 5 bases and the J gene end by 3 bases; junction bases not matched to a gene: 5. This CDR3 comprises 14 residues. Full variable domain (missing parts from reference TRBV19 and TRBJ1-2): DGGITQSPKYLFRKEGQNVTLSCEQNLNHDAMYWYRQDPGQGLRLIYYSQIVNDFQKGDIAEGYSVSREKKESFPLTVTSAQKNPTAFYLCASSADREDYGYTFGSGTRLTVV.

Details on this clonotype: One junction end does not reproduce the germline sequence, and a read error may be involved. The rearrangement links TRBV7-9 to TRBJ2-7; D not certain. The CDR3 has 12 amino acids. CDR1 is SEHNR, CDR2 FQNEAQ, per germline (reference sequence). Written as DNA, the CDR3 is TGTGCCAGCAGCGTAGCTAGCTACGAGCAGTACTTC. It yields the protein CASSVASYEQYF.

This chain connects TRBV7-9 to TRBJ2-5, with D unresolved. Trimming removed 3 bases from V and 4 bases from J, with 21 bases in between. Germline V gives CDR1 SEHNR, CDR2 FQNEAQ (reference sequence). This CDR3 is 17 amino acids long. CDR3: CASSFPGLRNSGETQYF. CDR3 in DNA: TGTGCCAGCAGCTTCCCCGGCCTGAGGAATTCCGGAGAGACCCAGTACTTC. The full variable domain, completed using reference TRBV7-9 and TRBJ2-5, is DTGVSQNPRHKITKRGQNVTFRCDPISEHNRLYWYRQTLGQGPEFLTYFQNEAQLEKSRLLSDRFSAERPKGSFSTLEIQRTEQGDSAMYLCASSFPGLRNSGETQYFGPGTRLLVL.

The V gene is TRBV19, the J gene TRBJ2-7, with 12 bases lining up with TRBD2. V was pared by 3 bases and J by 3 bases, with 9 bases of the junction left unmatched. The CDR3 is 17 residues long. Per the germline V gene, CDR1 is LNHDA and CDR2 is SQIVND (reference sequence). CDR3 loop: CASSMTSGSAIRYEQYF. DNA for the CDR3: TGTGCCAGTAGTATGACTAGCGGGAGTGCGATTCGCTACGAGCAGTACTTC.

V and J are TRBV5-6 and TRBJ2-3; 8 bases line up with TRBD2. V shed 2 bases, J shed 5 bases, and the junction held 19 bases outside the gene matches. The V gene's germline CDR1 is SGHDT and CDR2 YYEEEE. CDR3 length equals 19 residues. CDR3 protein: CASSFRYPHERELEDTQYF. DNA of the CDR3: TGTGCCAGCAGCTTTCGGTACCCCCACGAGCGGGAGTTGGAAGATACGCAGTATTTT.

The V gene is TRBV29-1, the J gene TRBJ1-1; D uncertain. The CDR3 sequence is 12 residues long. The V and J ends lost 4 bases and 0 bases respectively, with 6 bases between them. From germline, CDR1 is SQVTM and CDR2 ANQGSEA. The CDR3 spells CSVVRLNTEAFF. CDR3 coding DNA: TGCAGCGTTGTCCGCTTGAACACTGAAGCTTTCTTT. Using reference TRBV29-1 and TRBJ1-1 for the parts outside the CDR3, the full variable domain is SAVISQKPSRDICQRGTSLTIQCQVDSQVTMMFWYRQQPGQSLTLIATANQGSEATYESGFVIDKFPISRPNLTFSTLTVSNMSPEDSSIYLCSVVRLNTEAFFGQGTRLTVV.

The chain is built from TRBV12-3 or TRBV12-4 and TRBJ2-1, with 8 bases identical to TRBD2. V shed 6 bases and J 15 bases; nucleotides not matched to a gene: 10. The CDR3 extends over 12 amino acids. CDR3: CASSLEVGTRFF. The CDR3, as DNA: TGTGCCAGCAGCCTAGAGGTAGGGACTAGGTTCTTC.

The chain combines TRBV30 with TRBJ2-5; D gene ambiguous. This CDR3 comprises 12 residues. Per germline, CDR1 GTSNPN and CDR2 SVGIG (reference sequence). The V gene lost 3 bases and the J gene lost 5 bases, with 10 bases spanning the gap. The DNA for the CDR3 is TGTGCCTGGAGCCGCCAAGGGGAGACCCAGTACTTC. This translates into CAWSRQGETQYF.

V gene TRBV27 combines with J gene TRBJ1-5; tentative D call: TRBD1 (6 bases). The CDR3 consists of 14 residues. The germline CDR1 and CDR2 sequences are MNHEY and SMNVEV (reference sequence). Deletions cut 2 bases from V and 3 bases from J, with 8 bases between. DNA of the CDR3: TGTGCCAGCAGTTTAGACAGGTTCAATCAGCCCCAGCATTTT. It specifies CASSLDRFNQPQHF.

The J gene is TRBJ2-7, the V gene TRBV6-1; 7 nucleotides align to TRBD2. Trimming cost V 8 bases and J 4 bases; bases outside gene matches: 20. This CDR3 region has 17 residues. Germline-derived CDR1 and CDR2 are MNHNS and SASEGT. CDR3 nucleotides: TGTGCCAGCGACCTTTCCGGTGGGGCGGGAGACCCTTACGAGCAGTACTTC. Translation gives CASDLSGGAGDPYEQYF.

The J gene is TRBJ2-7, the V gene TRBV23-1; TRBD1 agrees at 7 bases. TRBV23-1 is labeled an ORF, and its function is uncertain. Unmatched junction bases numbered 19, after V lost 2 bases and J lost 0 bases. The CDR3 covers 20 residues. The CDR3 spells CASSQSCRGRGLVFSYEQYF. CDR3 coding DNA: TGCGCCAGCAGTCAAAGCTGCCGGGGCAGGGGGTTAGTATTCTCCTACGAGCAGTACTTC.

This sequence joins TRBV20-1 and TRBJ2-3; D call uncertain. This CDR3 region has 15 residues. The V and J ends lost 5 bases and 3 bases respectively, with 18 bases between them. Germline loops: CDR1 DFQATT, CDR2 SNEGSKA (reference sequence). The CDR3 bases are TGCAGTGCTTCACCCCTGGGTCTGAGGACAGATACGCAGTATTTT. Its protein product is CSASPLGLRTDTQYF.

This chain links TRBV30 with TRBJ2-5, with TRBD1 matching over 7 bases. The germline gives CDR1 GTSNPN, CDR2 SVGIG (reference sequence). The CDR3 consists of 13 residues. V gave up 3 bases and J gave up 1 base; unmatched junction bases: 2. The DNA for the CDR3 is TGTGCCTGGAGGGGGGACAGCCAAGAGACCCAGTACTTC. As protein: CAWRGDSQETQYF.

V and J are TRBV27 and TRBJ2-6; 7 positions agree with TRBD1. CDR1 is MNHEY and CDR2 is SMNVEV in the germline V gene (reference sequence). Unmatched junction bases numbered 7, after V lost 5 bases and J lost 0 bases. The CDR3 spans 17 residues. The CDR3 nucleotides read TGTGCCAGCAGTCCGTGGGACAGCCCCTCTGGGGCCAACGTCCTGACTTTC. Translated: CASSPWDSPSGANVLTF.

This clonotype was counted a single time. CDR3 sequence reads: CASSLGLAGDGANVLTF. CDR3 in DNA: TGTGCCAGCAGCTTGGGACTAGCGGGAGATGGGGCCAACGTCCTGACTTTC. The chain joins TRBV5-4 to TRBJ2-6; TRBD2 aligns across 12 bases. V lost 0 bases to trimming and J lost 3 bases; unmatched junction nucleotides: 1. The CDR3 consists of 17 residues. Looked up from germline, CDR1 is SGHNT and CDR2 is YYREEE (reference sequence). Full variable domain (rest looked up from reference TRBV5-4 and TRBJ2-6): ETGVTQSPTHLIKTRGQQVTLRCSSQSGHNTVSWYQQALGQGPQFIFQYYREEENGRGNFPPRFSGLQFPNYSSELNVNALELDDSALYLCASSLGLAGDGANVLTFGAGSRLTVL.